This T cell receptor beta chain was retrieved from a study of cytomegalovirus exposure and HLA in healthy donors. Findings and caveats of the study: 150 to 200 TCR beta chains were listed as cytomegalovirus-associated. Based on reports, TCR beta sequences accurately predicted HLA-A and HLA-B alleles for most subjects. When a later analysis was performed, an Asian-associated ancestry cluster reportedly had fewer N-insertions than the approximately 690-donor mean.

Primers included in the PCR were 60 Vbeta and 13 Jbeta primers. Profiling relied on immunoSEQ multiplex PCR, and the TCRdb table lists in-frame clones only, not all of them. The table shows approximately 120,000 clones, with 74% occurring only once. This clone was found once. Its antigen is unidentified. Germline V lookup: CDR1 SGHTA, CDR2 FQGNSA. With 5 bases clipped from V and 7 bases from J, the junction kept 12 bases outside the gene matches. There are 15 residues in the CDR3. The sample comprised PBMCs. The chain carries TRBV7-2 and TRBJ2-7; 9 bases align to TRBD1. The sequence came from a human donor in good health. Here the CDR3 DNA reads TGTGCCAGCAGCCCAGGGGGGACAGGGATACAAGAGCAGTACTTC. This gives the protein CASSPGGTGIQEQYF.